These 8 T cell receptor beta chains share one sample of origin, sequenced in a study of radiotherapy plus CTLA-4 blockade in lung cancer (dated by TCRdb to the late 2010s). Receptor amplification or capture employed the immunoSEQ multiplex PCR assay. In TCRdb, the immuneACCESS table is reduced to in-frame sequences with V and J assigned. These tables do not hold every clone; where another copy was compared, an unresolved V gene accounts for under half, and the others remain unexplained. A total of tens of thousands of clones appear in this sample, approximately 76% of them only once. The biggest ten clones account for approximately 10% of the sample. Sequencing used peripheral blood, obtained from a patient treated with radiotherapy plus ipilimumab. These receptors all stem from a human donor with non-small cell lung cancer who had stable disease on radiotherapy plus ipilimumab.

There are a few counts of this clone. The chain employs TRBV19 and TRBJ2-1, with 10 nucleotides matching TRBD2. Germline lookup yields CDR1 LNHDA and CDR2 SQIVND (reference sequence). V shed 3 bases and J 12 bases; nucleotides not matched to a gene: 11. The CDR3 extends over 15 amino acids. CDR3 in amino acids: CASSIGLAGARGQFF. The CDR3 bases are TGTGCCAGTAGTATTGGGCTAGCGGGGGCCCGGGGGCAGTTCTTC.

The chain combines TRBV6-5 with TRBJ1-2, with D perhaps TRBD1 (5 bases). Trimming stripped 5 bases from V and 8 bases from J, with 15 bases between. Germline CDR1 reads MNHEY; CDR2 reads SVGAGI. The length of the CDR3 is 13 residues. The CDR3 spells CASSDWGVQGYTF. The DNA of the CDR3 is TGTGCCAGCAGTGACTGGGGGGTACAAGGCTACACCTTC.

The J gene is TRBJ2-7, the V gene TRBV6-1; D unresolved. CDR3 length: 13 residues. Deletions cut 5 bases from V and 6 bases from J, with 14 bases between. Looked up from germline, CDR1 is MNHNS and CDR2 is SASEGT. CDR3 region: CASSPSFRVEQYF. The CDR3 DNA reads TGTGCCAGCAGTCCCAGTTTTAGGGTCGAGCAGTACTTC.

The V and J genes are TRBV19 and TRBJ1-1; 7 bases match TRBD1. CDR3 length equals 14 residues. Germline V CDR1 and CDR2: LNHDA, SQIVND (reference sequence). With 8 bases clipped from V and 0 bases from J, the junction kept 6 bases outside the gene matches. The CDR3 bases are TGTGCCAGTGGAAGAGGGACAGTGAACACTGAAGCTTTCTTT. Its protein product is CASGRGTVNTEAFF.

The chain couples TRBV6-5 to TRBJ2-3; D is tentatively TRBD1 or TRBD2 (5 bases each). The CDR3 has 15 amino acids. The germline V and J ends were trimmed by 5 bases and 0 bases, with 12 bases remaining between them. Looked up from germline, CDR1 is MNHEY and CDR2 is SVGAGI. This CDR3 is CASSTGAASTDTQYF. The CDR3, as DNA: TGTGCCAGCAGTACCGGGGCGGCTAGCACAGATACGCAGTATTTT.

This clone was detected a few times. The chain links TRBV6-1 to TRBJ1-5, with 9 bases matching TRBD1. This CDR3 contains 15 residues. CDR1 MNHNS and CDR2 SASEGT come from the germline V gene. J was trimmed by 4 bases and V by 5 bases; bases with no gene match: 6. The CDR3 region is CASSTGTGFNQPQHF. CDR3 coding DNA: TGTGCCAGCAGTACCGGGACAGGGTTTAATCAGCCCCAGCATTTT.

This clone has only one observation. The chain is built from TRBV28 and TRBJ1-5; TRBD1 is a possible D gene (6 bases). Per germline, CDR1 MDHEN and CDR2 SYDVKM. Trimming shortened V by 6 bases and J by 0 bases, and 12 bases separated the two germline ends. This CDR3 spans 15 amino acids. The chain's CDR3 is CASRLGGLSNQPQHF. The CDR3 DNA is TGTGCCAGCAGACTCGGGGGGCTTAGCAATCAGCCCCAGCATTTT.

This chain links TRBV5-6 with TRBJ2-7, with D perhaps TRBD2 (5 bases). CDR1 and CDR2 (germline): SGHDT, YYEEEE. V was trimmed by 4 bases and J by 3 bases, leaving 8 bases between them. CDR3 length equals 12 residues. CDR3 protein: CASSRTDYEQYF. CDR3 coding DNA: TGTGCCAGCAGCCGGACTGACTACGAGCAGTACTTC.